The 18 T cell receptor beta chains below were found in one sample sequenced in a study of T cells after yellow fever vaccination. TCRdb re-analysed the 5' RACE reads in MiXCR, keeping a single row per CDR3 protein. The sample lists about 360,000 distinct CDR3 sequences, over 5% occurring once. The starting material was PBMCs, obtained 5 days after the yellow fever booster vaccination. These receptors originate from a man between 25 and 39 years old who received the YFV17D yellow fever vaccine.

This CDR3 is CSARLAGSYNEQFF. CDR3 in DNA: TGCAGTGCTAGACTAGCCGGCTCCTACAATGAGCAGTTCTTC. The V and J genes are TRBV20-1 and TRBJ2-1, with a tentative D call TRBD2 (5 bases). The germline V gene encodes CDR1 DFQATT and CDR2 SNEGSKA (reference sequence). Trimming removed 2 bases from V and 0 bases from J, with 8 bases in between. The CDR3 length is 14 residues.

The chain combines TRBV12-3 or TRBV12-4 with TRBJ2-3; TRBD2 is a possible D gene (5 bases). Deletions cut 5 bases from V and 6 bases from J, with 9 bases between. The CDR3 loop spans 12 amino acids. The CDR3 reads CASSTLADTQYF. CDR3 bases: TGTGCCAGCAGTACCTTAGCGGATACGCAGTATTTT.

V usage is TRBV5-5 and J usage is TRBJ2-7; 7 nucleotides line up with TRBD1. The CDR3 is made up of 15 amino acids. Germline loops: CDR1 SGHKS, CDR2 YYEKEE (reference sequence). With V trimmed by 3 bases and J by 3 bases, 9 bases remained unmatched. This CDR3 is CASSSPGQINYEQYF. In nucleotides, the CDR3 is TGTGCCAGCAGCTCTCCGGGACAGATTAACTACGAGCAGTACTTC.

The chain recombines TRBV7-8 with TRBJ2-5; D perhaps matches TRBD1 (5 bases). V lost 5 bases and J lost 8, with 18 bases in between. CDR1 and CDR2 (germline): SGHVS, FQNEAQ. This CDR3 has 14 residues. Here the CDR3 reads CASSLTETQGTQYF. In DNA, the CDR3 is TGTGCCAGCAGCCTGACAGAGACCCAAGGAACCCAGTACTTC.

The CDR3 region is CASSPLFFGTGELFF. CDR3 nucleotide sequence: TGTGCCAGCAGCCCACTATTCTTTGGCACCGGGGAGCTGTTTTTT. The chain joins TRBV7-9 to TRBJ2-2, with D uncertain. Germline V gene lookup returns CDR1 SEHNR and CDR2 FQNEAQ (reference sequence). V was cut by 5 bases and J by 4 bases, with 14 bases left in between. The CDR3 is 15 amino acids.

The CDR3 nucleotides read TGTGCCAGCAGCTTATCCTACGGGGGGACAGAAGCAAACATTCAGTACTTC. Its translation: CASSLSYGGTEANIQYF. The J gene is TRBJ2-4, the V gene TRBV7-6; tentatively, D is TRBD1 or TRBD2 (7 bases each). Germline V gene lookup returns CDR1 SGHVS and CDR2 FNYEAQ. The V end was cut by 2 bases, the J end by 6 bases, with 20 bases between. The CDR3 covers 17 residues.

The chain uses TRBV5-1 and TRBJ2-7, with D possibly matching TRBD2 (5 bases). The CDR3 has 13 amino acids. Germline V gene lookup returns CDR1 SGHRS and CDR2 YFSETQ. Trimming pared 3 bases from V and 2 bases from J, leaving 9 bases between. The CDR3: CASSSDGTYEQYF. The CDR3 DNA is TGCGCCAGCAGCTCTGACGGGACCTACGAGCAGTACTTC.

Here the CDR3 reads CASSYGEEVTDTQYF. In DNA form, the CDR3 reads TGTGCCAGCAGTTACGGCGAGGAGGTTACAGATACGCAGTATTTT. This chain connects TRBV6-5 to TRBJ2-3; possible D gene TRBD2, 5 bases. The CDR3 spans 15 residues. V was shortened by 2 bases and J by 3 bases, with 12 bases between the two germline ends. Per the germline V gene, CDR1 is MNHEY and CDR2 is SVGAGI.

The chain couples TRBV20-1 to TRBJ2-1; 8 nucleotides match TRBD2. The CDR3 is 15 amino acids. V dropped 5 bases and J dropped 7; count of bases not matched to a gene: 13. Germline CDR1 DFQATT, CDR2 SNEGSKA (reference sequence). CDR3 DNA: TGCAGTGCTGTAGTAGCGGGACTTTTAGGTAATGAGCAGTTCTTC. Translated: CSAVVAGLLGNEQFF.

This sequence joins TRBV12-3 or TRBV12-4 and TRBJ2-7; a possible D gene is TRBD2 (6 bases). Trimming stripped 4 bases from V and 1 base from J, with 14 bases between. The CDR3 covers 15 residues. The CDR3 DNA sequence: TGTGCCAGCAGTTATGATGTACTAGCTTCCTACGAGCAGTACTTC. The encoded protein is CASSYDVLASYEQYF.

This clonotype was counted a few times. The CDR3 DNA follows: TGTGCCAGTTGGGCCGTCCCGGGCACCGGGGAGCTGTTTTTT. The encoded protein is CASWAVPGTGELFF. The chain carries TRBV6-2 or TRBV6-3 and TRBJ2-2; D is undetermined. From germline, CDR1 is MNHEY and CDR2 SVGEGT. V was trimmed by 9 bases and J by 4 bases, leaving 15 bases between them. The CDR3 covers 14 residues.

The chain uses TRBV20-1 and TRBJ2-1; the D gene is possibly TRBD2 (6 bases). There are 16 residues in the CDR3. Germline V gene sequence: CDR1 DFQATT, CDR2 SNEGSKA (reference sequence). The V end lost 1 base, the J end lost 6 bases, and 19 bases lay between the germline ends. The CDR3 DNA reads as TGCAGTGCTAGAGCCTCCGGGACTCCGTCGACCAATGAGCAGTTCTTC. Translating gives CSARASGTPSTNEQFF.

This clonotype has a count of ten or more. This chain uses TRBV5-1 with TRBJ2-1, with 7 positions matching TRBD2. The germline V gene has CDR1 SGHRS and CDR2 YFSETQ. Losses at the gene ends were 0 bases for V and 13 bases for J; bases not matched to a gene: 19. There are 17 residues in the CDR3. The CDR3 DNA sequence: TGCGCCAGCAGCTTGGCCGGAGGGGACTATTTCGGGGATAGTCAGTTCTTC. Its protein is CASSLAGGDYFGDSQFF.

This clonotype was observed many times. The J gene is TRBJ2-3, the V gene TRBV7-2; 8 bases line up with TRBD2. Germline V gives CDR1 SGHTA, CDR2 FQGNSA. J gave up 4 bases and V 9 bases, and 6 bases lay outside the gene matches. The length of the CDR3 is 13 residues. For the CDR3, the DNA is TGTGCCAGTGGGACTAGTTACTCAGATACGCAGTATTTT. Translated: CASGTSYSDTQYF.

This chain joins TRBV20-1 and TRBJ2-1, with D possibly TRBD1 on 6 matching bases. CDR1 and CDR2 (germline): DFQATT, SNEGSKA (reference sequence). V was pared by 7 bases and J by 6 bases, with 25 bases between. This CDR3 has 16 residues. In DNA form, the CDR3 reads TGCAGTGTCAGGGGATGGAAGGAGACCCCCATCAATGAGCAGTTCTTC. Translated: CSVRGWKETPINEQFF.

This clonotype was observed many times. This chain connects TRBV10-3 to TRBJ2-1; D unclear. This CDR3 has 11 amino acids. Deletions cut 4 bases from V and 8 bases from J, with 6 bases between. CDR1 is ENHRY, CDR2 SYGVKD, per germline. The CDR3 loop reads CAISGSYEQFF. The CDR3 coding sequence is TGTGCCATCAGTGGCTCCTATGAGCAGTTCTTC.

The rearrangement joins TRBV29-1 to TRBJ1-1, with unresolved D. Trimming stripped 4 bases from V and 6 bases from J, with 9 bases between. CDR3 length: 11 amino acids. Per germline, CDR1 SQVTM and CDR2 ANQGSEA. CDR3 protein: CSVVDYPEAFF. The CDR3 region has the DNA TGCAGCGTTGTTGATTATCCTGAAGCTTTCTTT.

This clonotype has more than one count but fewer than ten. This chain connects TRBV18 to TRBJ2-2, with a weak D call TRBD2 (6 bases). The CDR3 contains 15 residues. Germline loops: CDR1 KGHSH, CDR2 LQKENI. Trimming removed 0 bases at V and 6 bases at J, with 11 bases between. CDR3: CASSPPREVAGELFF. CDR3 DNA sequence: TGTGCCAGCTCACCACCTAGGGAGGTGGCCGGGGAGCTGTTTTTT. Combining the CDR3 with reference TRBV18 and TRBJ2-2 gives the whole variable domain NAGVMQNPRHLVRRRGQEARLRCSPMKGHSHVYWYRQLPEEGLKFMVYLQKENIIDESGMPKERFSAEFPKEGPSILRIQQVVRGDSAAYFCASSPPREVAGELFFGEGSRLTVL.